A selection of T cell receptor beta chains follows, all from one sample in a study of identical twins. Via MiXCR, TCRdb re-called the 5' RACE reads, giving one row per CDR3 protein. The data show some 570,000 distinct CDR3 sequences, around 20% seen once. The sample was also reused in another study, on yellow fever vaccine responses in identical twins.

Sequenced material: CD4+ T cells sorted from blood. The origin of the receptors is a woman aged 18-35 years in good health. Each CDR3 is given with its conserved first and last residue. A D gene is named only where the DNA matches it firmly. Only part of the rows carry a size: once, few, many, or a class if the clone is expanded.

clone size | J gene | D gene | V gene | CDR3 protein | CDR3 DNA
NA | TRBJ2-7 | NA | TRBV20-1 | CSAYRVYSYEQYF | TGCAGTGCTTACAGAGTCTACTCCTACGAGCAGTACTTC
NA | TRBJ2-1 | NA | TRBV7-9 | CASSLVGDQAVNEQFF | TGTGCCAGCAGCTTAGTAGGTGATCAGGCGGTCAATGAGCAGTTCTTC
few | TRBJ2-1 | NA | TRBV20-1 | CSARPPTVPSYNEQFF | TGCAGTGCTAGACCCCCGACAGTTCCGAGTTACAATGAGCAGTTCTTC
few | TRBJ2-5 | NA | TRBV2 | CASSEGLVETQYF | TGTGCCAGCAGTGAAGGCCTTGTGGAGACCCAGTACTTC
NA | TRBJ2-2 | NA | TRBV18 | CASSPPNGGHTGELFF | TGTGCCAGCTCACCACCGAACGGGGGCCACACCGGGGAGCTGTTTTTT
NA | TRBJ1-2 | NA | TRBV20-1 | CSAHPTPNYGYTF | TGCAGTGCACACCCGACACCCAACTATGGCTACACCTTC
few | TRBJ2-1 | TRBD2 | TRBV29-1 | CSVTGTSGRALINEQFF | TGCAGCGTAACCGGGACTAGCGGGAGGGCCTTAATCAATGAGCAGTTCTTC
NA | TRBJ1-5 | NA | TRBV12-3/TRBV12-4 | CASSPGEAQHF | TGTGCCAGCAGTCCAGGGGAGGCCCAGCATTTT
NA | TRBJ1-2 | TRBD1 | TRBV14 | CASSQDTGTVGGYTF | TGTGCCAGCAGCCAAGATACCGGGACAGTGGGCGGCTACACCTTC
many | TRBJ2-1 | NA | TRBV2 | CAGSRTAYNEQFF | TGTGCCGGCTCCCGGACAGCTTACAATGAGCAGTTCTTC
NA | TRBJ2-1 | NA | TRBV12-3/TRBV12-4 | CASSPWTSFFDNEQFF | TGTGCCAGCAGTCCCTGGACTTCCTTTTTCGACAATGAGCAGTTCTTC
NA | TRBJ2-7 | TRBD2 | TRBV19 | CASSVGGLGAYEQYF | TGTGCCAGTAGTGTTGGGGGACTAGGGGCCTACGAGCAGTACTTC
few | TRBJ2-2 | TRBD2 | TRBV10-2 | CASSALLAGETGELFF | TGCGCCAGCAGTGCCCTACTAGCGGGAGAAACCGGGGAGCTGTTTTTT
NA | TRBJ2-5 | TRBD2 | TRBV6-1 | CASNPFSGAETQYF | TGTGCCAGCAATCCATTTAGCGGGGCAGAGACCCAGTACTTC
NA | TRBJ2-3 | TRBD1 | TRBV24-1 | CATSDPRPGTDTDTQYF | TGTGCCACCAGTGATCCCCGTCCGGGGACAGACACAGATACGCAGTATTTT
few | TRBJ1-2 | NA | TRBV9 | CASSALPEDWDYGYTF | TGTGCCAGCAGCGCCTTACCGGAGGATTGGGACTATGGCTACACCTTC
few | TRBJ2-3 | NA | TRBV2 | CASSDRSKQYF | TGTGCCAGCAGTGACCGTAGTAAGCAGTATTTT
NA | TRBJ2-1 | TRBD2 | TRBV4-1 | CASSQDFLAVNNEQFF | TGCGCCAGCAGCCAAGATTTCCTAGCGGTGAACAATGAGCAGTTCTTC
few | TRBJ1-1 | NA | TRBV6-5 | CASSYTGQNTEAFF | TGTGCCAGCAGTTACACAGGACAGAACACTGAAGCTTTCTTT
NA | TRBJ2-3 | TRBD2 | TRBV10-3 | CAITTNGLAGTDTQYF | TGTGCCATCACAACCAACGGACTAGCGGGCACAGATACGCAGTATTTT
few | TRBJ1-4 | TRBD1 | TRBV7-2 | CASSKDRGREKLFF | TGTGCCAGCAGCAAAGACAGGGGGCGTGAAAAACTGTTTTTT
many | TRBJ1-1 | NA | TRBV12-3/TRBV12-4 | CASSIQQNTEAFF | TGTGCCAGCAGCATACAGCAGAACACTGAAGCTTTCTTT
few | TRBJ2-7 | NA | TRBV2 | CASSERVPEQYF | TGTGCCAGCAGTGAAAGGGTCCCCGAGCAGTACTTC
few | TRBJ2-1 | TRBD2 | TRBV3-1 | CASSPLAGMHNEQFF | TGTGCCAGCAGCCCACTAGCGGGAATGCACAATGAGCAGTTCTTC
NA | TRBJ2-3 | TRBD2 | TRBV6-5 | CASSWTRGPTDTQYF | TGTGCCAGCAGTTGGACTAGGGGTCCCACAGATACGCAGTATTTT
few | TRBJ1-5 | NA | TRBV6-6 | CASNTGFTQPQHF | TGTGCCAGCAACACAGGGTTCACTCAGCCCCAGCATTTT
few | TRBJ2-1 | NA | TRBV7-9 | CATTMTVPTYNEQFF | TGTGCCACGACGATGACAGTTCCAACCTACAATGAGCAGTTCTTC
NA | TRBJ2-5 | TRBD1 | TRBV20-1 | CSARDLGATGAAQETQYF | TGCAGTGCTAGAGATTTAGGGGCAACAGGGGCGGCCCAAGAGACCCAGTACTTC
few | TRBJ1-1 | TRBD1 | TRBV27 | CASSSAGTGVDTEAFF | TGTGCCAGCAGTTCTGCGGGGACAGGGGTTGACACTGAAGCTTTCTTT
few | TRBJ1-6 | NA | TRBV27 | CASSSAGASPLHF | TGTGCCAGCAGTTCGGCAGGGGCATCACCCCTCCACTTT
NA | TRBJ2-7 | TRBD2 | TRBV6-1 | CASSAQVSSGNYEQYF | TGTGCCAGCAGTGCCCAGGTGTCTAGCGGAAACTACGAGCAGTACTTC
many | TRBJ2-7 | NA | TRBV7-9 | CASSPRTSSYEQYF | TGTGCCAGCAGCCCACGGACCTCGTCCTACGAGCAGTACTTC
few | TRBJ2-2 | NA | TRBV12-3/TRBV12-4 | CASSRTAGSGELFF | TGTGCCAGCAGCCGGACAGCGGGGTCCGGGGAGCTGTTTTTT
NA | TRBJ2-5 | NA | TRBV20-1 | CSARPGSESLVTQYF | TGCAGTGCTAGACCCGGGTCCGAGTCGTTGGTGACCCAGTACTTC